A single sample gave rise to the 15 T cell receptor beta chains below, sequenced in a study of blood T cell repertoires in COVID-19. Method: immunoSEQ multiplex PCR; TCRdb's copy keeps in-frame clones and lacks some. The data hold around 190,000 clones, with about 84% observed a single time. Sequenced input: PBMCs or T cells enriched from blood (not recorded which). The receptor set was obtained from a middle-aged man with acute COVID-19.

J is TRBJ2-5 and V is TRBV29-1; TRBD2 matches 7 bases. CDR3 size: 13 residues. Unmatched junction bases numbered 7, after V lost 5 bases and J lost 4 bases. Germline values: CDR1 SQVTM, CDR2 ANQGSEA. The CDR3 DNA is TGCAGCGTTAGTTACGGGGGGACAGAGACCCAGTACTTC. It translates to CSVSYGGTETQYF.

The chain links TRBV28 to TRBJ1-1; weak D call: TRBD1 (5 bases). The CDR3 runs to 16 residues. From germline, CDR1 is MDHEN and CDR2 SYDVKM. V dropped 6 bases and J dropped 0 bases, with 17 bases sitting between them. The CDR3 DNA reads as TGTGCCAGCAGGCCCGGGGGAGGGCCTATGAACACTGAAGCTTTCTTT. Amino acid sequence: CASRPGGGPMNTEAFF.

The chain combines TRBV28 with TRBJ2-2; TRBD2 might be the D (5 bases). The ends were cut back, 3 bases at V and 1 base at J, with 21 bases in the middle. This CDR3 is built from 19 residues. The V gene's germline CDR1 is MDHEN and CDR2 SYDVKM. The CDR3 spells CASSLASVAGLRNTGELFF. The DNA of the CDR3 is TGTGCCAGCAGTTTGGCCTCCGTGGCGGGCCTACGGAACACCGGGGAGCTGTTTTTT.

The chain couples TRBV6-2 or TRBV6-3 to TRBJ2-3; D remains unclear. V lost 6 bases to trimming and J lost 3 bases, with 16 bases between them. The CDR3 extends over 15 amino acids. Looked up from germline, CDR1 is MNHEY and CDR2 is SVGEGT. The CDR3 DNA reads as TGTGCCAGCAGCCACCAACTCGAATCGACAGATACGCAGTATTTT. This gives the protein CASSHQLESTDTQYF.

This chain uses TRBV5-5 with TRBJ2-2, with TRBD1 identical over 8 bases. V lost 0 bases to trimming and J lost 4 bases; unmatched junction nucleotides: 8. The CDR3 runs to 17 residues. Germline V gene lookup returns CDR1 SGHKS and CDR2 YYEKEE (reference sequence). CDR3 nucleotide sequence: TGTGCCAGCAGCTTGGCCGGACAGGGTCGCACCACCGGGGAGCTGTTTTTT. Translating it yields CASSLAGQGRTTGELFF.

CDR3 sequence reads: CASSPLLPGQYF. CDR3 bases: TGTGCCAGCAGCCCTCTCCTCCCCGGCCAGTACTTC. J is TRBJ2-5 and V is TRBV7-8; D gene unclear. The CDR3 spans 12 residues. Germline lookup yields CDR1 SGHVS and CDR2 FQNEAQ. Trimming removed 5 bases at V and 10 bases at J, with 14 bases between. The complete variable domain, with remaining parts taken from reference TRBV7-8 and TRBJ2-5, reads GAGVSQSPRYKVAKRGQDVALRCDPISGHVSLFWYQQALGQGPEFLTYFQNEAQLDKSGLPSDRFFAERPEGSVSTLKIQRTQQEDSAVYLCASSPLLPGQYFGPGTRLLVL.

V gene TRBV6-5 combines with J gene TRBJ2-7, with TRBD2 as a possible D gene (6 bases). V lost 6 bases and J lost 7, with 16 bases in between. The CDR3 is 13 residues long. The germline CDR1 and CDR2 sequences are MNHEY and SVGAGI. The CDR3 bases are TGTGCCAGCAGCTCCGGAGGGGTGGGAGAGCAGTACTTC. As protein: CASSSGGVGEQYF.

V and J are TRBV7-6 and TRBJ1-5; 8 bases match TRBD1. From germline, CDR1 is SGHVS and CDR2 FNYEAQ. The CDR3 is made up of 19 amino acids. J was trimmed by 0 bases and V by 5 bases; bases with no gene match: 15. The DNA for the CDR3 is TGTGCCAGCAGCCCCGAGGTTCTACAGGGGGATTATAGCAATCAGCCCCAGCATTTT. It specifies CASSPEVLQGDYSNQPQHF. Supplemented by reference TRBV7-6 and TRBJ1-5, the full variable domain reads GAGVSQSPRYKVTKRGQDVALRCDPISGHVSLYWYRQALGQGPEFLTYFNYEAQQDKSGLPNDRFSAERPEGSISTLTIQRTEQRDSAMYRCASSPEVLQGDYSNQPQHFGDGTRLSIL.

This clone was observed a single time. This chain connects TRBV25-1 to TRBJ2-7; a possible D gene is TRBD2 (5 bases). Per the germline V gene, CDR1 is MGHDK and CDR2 is SYGVNS. CDR3 length: 15 amino acids. V lost 3 bases, J lost 0 bases, and 12 bases lay in between. The CDR3 DNA follows: TGTGCCAGCAGTGAGGGTTCGGGGAGCTCCTACGAGCAGTACTTC. Translation: CASSEGSGSSYEQYF.

CDR3 loop: CASSDRRGVTDTQYF. Here the CDR3 DNA reads TGTGCCAGCTCTGACCGGCGGGGAGTCACAGATACGCAGTATTTT. The chain links TRBV28 to TRBJ2-3, with D tentatively TRBD2 (6 bases). Germline V lookup: CDR1 MDHEN, CDR2 SYDVKM. V lost 8 bases to trimming and J lost 2 bases, with 17 bases between them. The CDR3 consists of 15 residues.

This clone appeared a single time. The chain is built from TRBV7-8 and TRBJ2-1, with 7 nucleotides matching TRBD2. The germline V gene encodes CDR1 SGHVS and CDR2 FQNEAQ. The junction had 7 bases not matched to a gene; V was cut back by 4 bases and J by 4 bases. The CDR3 is made up of 15 amino acids. CDR3 region: CASSYLAEPYNEQFF. The CDR3 DNA follows: TGTGCCAGCAGCTACCTAGCGGAACCTTACAATGAGCAGTTCTTC.

This clone was seen a single time. V gene TRBV6-5 combines with J gene TRBJ1-1; possibly TRBD1 for D (6 bases). Trimming took off 4 bases at V and 3 bases at J, with 12 bases between the two ends. This CDR3 contains 14 residues. Looked up from germline, CDR1 is MNHEY and CDR2 is SVGAGI. CDR3 in amino acids: CASSSPTGDTEAFF. The CDR3 nucleotides read TGTGCCAGCAGTTCCCCGACAGGTGACACTGAAGCTTTCTTT.

The chain combines TRBV19 with TRBJ2-7; TRBD2 is a possible D gene (6 bases). V lost 6 bases and J lost 3, with 9 bases in between. CDR1 is LNHDA and CDR2 is SQIVND in the germline V gene (reference sequence). The CDR3 runs to 12 residues. The CDR3 DNA reads TGTGCCAGTAGCCAGGACTACTACGAGCAGTACTTC. This translates into CASSQDYYEQYF.

V usage is TRBV5-1 and J usage is TRBJ1-3, with D perhaps TRBD1 (6 bases). Germline V CDR1 and CDR2: SGHRS, YFSETQ. This CDR3 spans 15 amino acids. Trimming removed 1 base from V and 1 base from J, with 9 bases in between. The CDR3 DNA reads TGCGCCAGCAGCTTGACGGGGACATCTGGAAACACCATATATTTT. As protein: CASSLTGTSGNTIYF.

The V call is TRBV5-1, the J call TRBJ2-1; 7 bases line up with TRBD2. From germline, CDR1 is SGHRS and CDR2 YFSETQ. Germline trimming cut 0 bases from V and 6 bases from J; bases unmatched to any gene: 12. This CDR3 contains 17 residues. The CDR3 protein is CASSLGFRLAGSNEQFF. The CDR3 DNA follows: TGCGCCAGCAGCTTGGGTTTTCGACTAGCTGGGTCCAATGAGCAGTTCTTC.